This T cell receptor beta chain was sequenced during a study of Graves' ophthalmopathy and Graves' hyperthyroidism. Overall study: The collection of peripheral blood took place at initial diagnosis, before any treatment.

The germline CDR1 and CDR2 sequences are ENHRY and SYGVKD. The ends were cut back, 2 bases at V and 4 bases at J, with 11 bases in the middle. This CDR3 contains 14 residues. As the template, RNA transcripts were used to amplify TCR beta CDR3 regions. First-round RT-PCR with HTBI primers preceded a second-round multiplex PCR. TCRdb itself ran the multiplex PCR reads through MiXCR, one entry per CDR3 protein. The table has 350,000 to 450,000 distinct CDR3 sequences, approximately 20% seen once. This chain links TRBV10-3 with TRBJ1-1; no firm D call. The sample taken for sequencing was peripheral blood. The receptor's source is a woman in her late teens or twenties with Graves' ophthalmopathy. The CDR3 DNA sequence: TGTGCCATCAGTGAGGGCGGTCGGGGCACTGAAGCTTTCTTT. Its translation: CAISEGGRGTEAFF.